These 17 T cell receptor beta chains originate from one sample sequenced in a study of graft-versus-host responses after intestinal transplantation. Their antigens are not known. Profiled with immunoSEQ multiplex PCR; TCRdb holds only in-frame clones, not every one. Found here are about 120,000 clones, 90% of them singletons; the top ten hold approximately 0.18%. Sample: unstimulated CD4+ T cells sorted from spleen or lymph node cells, taken before intestinal transplant. Receptor source: a human donor who received an intestinal transplant.

The chain has TRBV30 and TRBJ2-1; 9 positions agree with TRBD2. The CDR3 spans 15 residues. Germline lookup yields CDR1 GTSNPN and CDR2 SVGIG (reference sequence). The V segment lost 4 bases and the J segment 4 bases; nucleotides outside the gene matches: 8. The CDR3 nucleotides read TGTGCCTGGACGCGGGAGGGGGGACGATACAATGAGCAGTTCTTC. It specifies CAWTREGGRYNEQFF.

This clone was seen just once. This chain joins TRBV5-3 and TRBJ1-2, with 7 bases that match TRBD1. TRBV5-3 is an ORF; its function is uncertain. The CDR3 spans 16 residues. The V segment lost 0 bases and the J segment 2 bases; nucleotides outside the gene matches: 7. The CDR3 is CARSLAGQECNYGYTF. CDR3 sequence (DNA): TGTGCCAGAAGCTTGGCCGGACAGGAGTGCAACTATGGCTACACCTTC.

This rearrangement joins TRBV6-6 to TRBJ1-1; 7 bases map to TRBD1. J gave up 4 bases and V 4 bases, and 3 bases lay outside the gene matches. The CDR3 spans 13 residues. CDR1 is MNHNY and CDR2 is SVGAGI in the germline V gene (reference sequence). The CDR3, as DNA: TGTGCCAGCAGTTGGTCAGGGGGCACTGAAGCTTTCTTT. Translating it yields CASSWSGGTEAFF.

The chain has TRBV30 and TRBJ1-5; weak D call: TRBD1 (5 bases). CDR3 length: 14 amino acids. Trimming left V 0 bases short and J 3 bases short, with 9 bases between. Germline values: CDR1 GTSNPN, CDR2 SVGIG (reference sequence). CDR3 amino acids: CAWSVSGINQPQHF. CDR3 sequence (DNA): TGTGCCTGGAGTGTTTCAGGGATCAATCAGCCCCAGCATTTT.

This clone showed up just a few times. The chain combines TRBV10-3 with TRBJ1-6; 10 nucleotides agree with TRBD1. V was pared by 4 bases and J by 9 bases, with 0 bases of the junction left unmatched. The CDR3 has 13 amino acids. Germline V lookup: CDR1 ENHRY, CDR2 SYGVKD. For the CDR3, the DNA is TGTGCCATCAGTGGGGACAGGGGTTCACCCCTCCACTTT. Protein: CAISGDRGSPLHF.

V usage is TRBV27 and J usage is TRBJ2-7, with TRBD1 as a possible D gene (6 bases). Germline lookup yields CDR1 MNHEY and CDR2 SMNVEV (reference sequence). This CDR3 region has 13 residues. Trimming took 6 bases from V and 7 from J, leaving 16 bases between them. In DNA, the CDR3 is TGTGCCAGCAGCAGACTGATGGGGGCAGAGCAGTACTTC. Residues: CASSRLMGAEQYF.

The rearrangement joins TRBV2 to TRBJ2-3; 7 positions match TRBD1. V was clipped by 7 bases and J by 10 bases; unmatched bases: 23. The length of the CDR3 is 17 residues. Germline lookup yields CDR1 SNHLY and CDR2 FYNNEI. The CDR3 nucleotides read TGTGCCAGCAAAGAACGGGACAGCGCATTTGTTTTACTCCCGCAGTATTTT. Amino acid sequence: CASKERDSAFVLLPQYF.

This rearrangement joins TRBV10-3 to TRBJ2-7; 9 bases align to TRBD1. This CDR3 is 13 amino acids long. V lost 10 bases and J lost 3; bases outside the gene matches: 7. The V gene's germline CDR1 is ENHRY and CDR2 SYGVKD. CDR3 sequence: CATGTGRDYEQYF. The DNA of the CDR3 is TGTGCCACCGGGACAGGGAGGGACTACGAGCAGTACTTC.

This clone came up once. The chain recombines TRBV18 with TRBJ2-3, with 10 positions matching TRBD2. The CDR3 covers 15 residues. CDR1 and CDR2 from the germline V gene are KGHSH and LQKENI. V lost 4 bases, J lost 2 bases, and 3 bases stayed unmatched. CDR3 sequence (DNA): TGTGCCAGCTCACTAGCGGGGGGCAACACAGATACGCAGTATTTT. As protein: CASSLAGGNTDTQYF.

The rearrangement uses TRBV27 and TRBJ2-5, with D perhaps TRBD2 (6 bases). Germline CDR1 MNHEY, CDR2 SMNVEV (reference sequence). The V end lost 3 bases, the J end lost 1 base, and 9 bases lay between the germline ends. This CDR3 has 14 amino acids. The CDR3 coding sequence is TGTGCCAGCAGTTTTCTGACTAGCCAAGAGACCCAGTACTTC. The encoded protein is CASSFLTSQETQYF.

The chain couples TRBV7-9 to TRBJ1-4; possible D gene TRBD1, 5 bases. CDR1 and CDR2 (germline): SEHNR, FQNEAQ (reference sequence). The CDR3 is 14 residues long. The germline V and J ends were trimmed by 5 bases and 6 bases, with 13 bases remaining between them. Here the CDR3 DNA reads TGTGCCAGCAGCCCTGGGGCTGGAGATGAAAAACTGTTTTTT. Translated, it gives CASSPGAGDEKLFF.

CDR3 sequence (DNA): TGTGCCAGCTCACCACCTGTCGGGGTGGTAGGCACTGAAGCTTTCTTT. Translating it yields CASSPPVGVVGTEAFF. This chain uses TRBV18 with TRBJ1-1; no reliable D call. V was shortened by 0 bases and J by 4 bases, with 15 bases between the two germline ends. Germline V gene lookup returns CDR1 KGHSH and CDR2 LQKENI. The CDR3 loop spans 16 amino acids. Full variable domain (outside the CDR3, taken from reference TRBV18 and TRBJ1-1): NAGVMQNPRHLVRRRGQEARLRCSPMKGHSHVYWYRQLPEEGLKFMVYLQKENIIDESGMPKERFSAEFPKEGPSILRIQQVVRGDSAAYFCASSPPVGVVGTEAFFGQGTRLTVV.

The chain carries TRBV6-5 and TRBJ2-7; TRBD2 matches 7 bases. The length of the CDR3 is 15 residues. The junction had 4 bases not matched to a gene; V was cut back by 2 bases and J by 0 bases. Germline loops: CDR1 MNHEY, CDR2 SVGAGI. The CDR3 sequence is CASSYVGGPSYEQYF. For the CDR3, the DNA is TGTGCCAGCAGTTACGTGGGAGGGCCCTCCTACGAGCAGTACTTC.

The rearrangement joins TRBV4-1 to TRBJ1-1, with 11 bases that match TRBD1. There are 16 residues in the CDR3. Germline CDR1 MGHRA, CDR2 YSYEKL. V dropped 3 bases and J dropped 4; count of bases not matched to a gene: 7. The CDR3 spells CASSQGPGTGGTEAFF. CDR3 nucleotides: TGCGCCAGCAGCCAGGGGCCGGGGACAGGGGGCACTGAAGCTTTCTTT.

This clone was observed once. The V and J genes are TRBV5-4 and TRBJ1-2, with D unclear. Trimming pared 0 bases from V and 6 bases from J, leaving 9 bases between. Looked up from germline, CDR1 is SGHNT and CDR2 is YYREEE (reference sequence). The CDR3 spans 13 residues. The CDR3 DNA is TGTGCCAGCAGCTTGGCCGGAGGAGATGGCTACACCTTC. It yields the protein CASSLAGGDGYTF.

The rearrangement joins TRBV27 to TRBJ2-1, with 9 bases that match TRBD2. V gave up 1 base and J gave up 6 bases; unmatched junction bases: 4. From germline, CDR1 is MNHEY and CDR2 SMNVEV (reference sequence). The CDR3 runs 15 residues. CDR3 nucleotide sequence: TGTGCCAGCAGTTTATTAGCGGGAGTGGGCAATGAGCAGTTCTTC. Translating gives CASSLLAGVGNEQFF.

The V and J genes are TRBV5-5 and TRBJ2-7, with TRBD2 matching 13 bases. CDR1 is SGHKS, CDR2 YYEKEE, per germline (reference sequence). This CDR3 comprises 17 residues. J gave up 5 bases and V 0 bases, and 8 bases lay outside the gene matches. CDR3 in amino acids: CASSLAPGTSGTNEQYF. CDR3 sequence (DNA): TGTGCCAGCAGCTTGGCCCCCGGGACTAGCGGGACTAACGAGCAGTACTTC.